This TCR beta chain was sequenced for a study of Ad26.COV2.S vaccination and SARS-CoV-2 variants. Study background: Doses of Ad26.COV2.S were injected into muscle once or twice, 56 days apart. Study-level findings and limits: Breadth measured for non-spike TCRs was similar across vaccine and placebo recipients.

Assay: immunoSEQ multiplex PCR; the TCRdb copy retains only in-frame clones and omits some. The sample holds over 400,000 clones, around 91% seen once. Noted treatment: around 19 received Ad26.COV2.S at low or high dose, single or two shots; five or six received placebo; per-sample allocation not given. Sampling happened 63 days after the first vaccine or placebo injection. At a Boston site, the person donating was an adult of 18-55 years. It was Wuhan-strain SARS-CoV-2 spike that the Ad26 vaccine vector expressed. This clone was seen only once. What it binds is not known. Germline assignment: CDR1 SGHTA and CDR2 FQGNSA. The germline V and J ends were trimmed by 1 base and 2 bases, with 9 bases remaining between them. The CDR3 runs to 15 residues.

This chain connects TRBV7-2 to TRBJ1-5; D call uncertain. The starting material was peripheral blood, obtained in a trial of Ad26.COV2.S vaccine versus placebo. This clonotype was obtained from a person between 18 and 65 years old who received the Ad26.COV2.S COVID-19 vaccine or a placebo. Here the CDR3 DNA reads TGTGCCAGCAGCTTAGGGGGTCTTGGCAATCAGCCCCAGCATTTT. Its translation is CASSLGGLGNQPQHF.